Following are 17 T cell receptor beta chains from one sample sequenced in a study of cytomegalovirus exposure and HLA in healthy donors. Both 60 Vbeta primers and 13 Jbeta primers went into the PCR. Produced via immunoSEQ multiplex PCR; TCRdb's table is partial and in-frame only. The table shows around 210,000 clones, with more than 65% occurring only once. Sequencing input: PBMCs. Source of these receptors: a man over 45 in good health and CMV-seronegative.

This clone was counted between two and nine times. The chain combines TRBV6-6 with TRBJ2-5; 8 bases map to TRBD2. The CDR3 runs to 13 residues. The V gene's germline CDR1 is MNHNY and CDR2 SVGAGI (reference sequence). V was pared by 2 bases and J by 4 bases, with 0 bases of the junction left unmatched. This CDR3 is CASSYAGGETQYF. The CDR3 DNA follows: TGTGCCAGCAGTTACGCGGGAGGAGAGACCCAGTACTTC.

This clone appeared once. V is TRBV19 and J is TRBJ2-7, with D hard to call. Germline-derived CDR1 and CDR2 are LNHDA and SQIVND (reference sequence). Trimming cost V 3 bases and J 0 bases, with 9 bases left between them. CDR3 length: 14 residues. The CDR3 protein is CASSIWWSSYEQYF. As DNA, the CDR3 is TGTGCCAGTAGTATTTGGTGGAGCTCCTACGAGCAGTACTTC.

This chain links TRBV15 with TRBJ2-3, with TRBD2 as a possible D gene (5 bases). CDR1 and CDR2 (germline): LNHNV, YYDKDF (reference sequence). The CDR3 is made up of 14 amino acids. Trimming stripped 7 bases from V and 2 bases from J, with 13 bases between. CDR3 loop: CATTLDFSTDTQYF. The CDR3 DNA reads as TGTGCCACCACGTTGGACTTTTCCACAGATACGCAGTATTTT.

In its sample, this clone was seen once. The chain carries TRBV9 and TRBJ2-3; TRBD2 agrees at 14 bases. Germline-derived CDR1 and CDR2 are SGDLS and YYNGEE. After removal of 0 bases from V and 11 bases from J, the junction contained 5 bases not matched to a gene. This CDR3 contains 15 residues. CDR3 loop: CASSVEGGLAGEQYF. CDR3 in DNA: TGTGCCAGCAGCGTAGAGGGGGGACTAGCGGGAGAGCAGTATTTT.

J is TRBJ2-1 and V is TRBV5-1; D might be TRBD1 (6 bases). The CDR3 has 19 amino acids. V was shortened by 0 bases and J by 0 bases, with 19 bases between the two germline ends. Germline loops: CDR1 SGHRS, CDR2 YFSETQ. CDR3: CASSLGVEDRTRSYNEQFF. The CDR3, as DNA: TGCGCCAGCAGCTTGGGGGTGGAAGACAGGACCCGCTCCTACAATGAGCAGTTCTTC.

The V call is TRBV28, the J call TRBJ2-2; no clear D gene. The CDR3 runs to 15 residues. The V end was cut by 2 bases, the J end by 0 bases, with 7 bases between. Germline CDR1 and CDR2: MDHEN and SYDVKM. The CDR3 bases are TGTGCCAGCAGTTTAAGCTTCACGAACACCGGGGAGCTGTTTTTT. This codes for CASSLSFTNTGELFF.

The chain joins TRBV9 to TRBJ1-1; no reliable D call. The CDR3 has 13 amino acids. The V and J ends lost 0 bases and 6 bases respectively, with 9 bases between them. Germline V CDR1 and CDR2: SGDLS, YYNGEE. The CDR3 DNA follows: TGTGCCAGCAGCGTAGTGTACAGCTCTGAAGCTTTCTTT. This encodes CASSVVYSSEAFF.

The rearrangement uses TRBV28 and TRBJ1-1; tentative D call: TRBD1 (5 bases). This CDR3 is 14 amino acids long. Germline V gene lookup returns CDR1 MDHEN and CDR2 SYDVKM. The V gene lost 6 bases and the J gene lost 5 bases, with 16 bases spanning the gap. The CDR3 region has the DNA TGTGCCAGCAGCCCGTTGTACCAGGGAACTGAAGCTTTCTTT. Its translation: CASSPLYQGTEAFF.

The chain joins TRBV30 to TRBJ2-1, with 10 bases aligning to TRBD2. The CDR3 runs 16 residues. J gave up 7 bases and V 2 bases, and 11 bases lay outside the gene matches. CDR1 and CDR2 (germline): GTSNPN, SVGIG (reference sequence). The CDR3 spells CAWSSLAGVGRNEQFF. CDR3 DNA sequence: TGTGCCTGGAGTTCGCTAGCGGGAGTCGGCAGAAATGAGCAGTTCTTC.

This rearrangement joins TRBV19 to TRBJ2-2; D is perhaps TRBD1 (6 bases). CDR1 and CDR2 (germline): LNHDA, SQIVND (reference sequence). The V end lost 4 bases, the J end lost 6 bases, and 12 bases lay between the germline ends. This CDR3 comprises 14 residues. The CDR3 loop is CASSTQTGPGELFF. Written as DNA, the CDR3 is TGTGCCAGTAGTACTCAAACAGGGCCCGGGGAGCTGTTTTTT.

As DNA, the CDR3 is TGTGCCAGCAAAAGAGCAGATACGCAGTATTTT. Encoded protein: CASKRADTQYF. This chain connects TRBV2 to TRBJ2-3; D is unresolved. Germline CDR1 is SNHLY and CDR2 is FYNNEI. The ends were cut back, 7 bases at V and 4 bases at J, with 6 bases in the middle. This CDR3 spans 11 amino acids.

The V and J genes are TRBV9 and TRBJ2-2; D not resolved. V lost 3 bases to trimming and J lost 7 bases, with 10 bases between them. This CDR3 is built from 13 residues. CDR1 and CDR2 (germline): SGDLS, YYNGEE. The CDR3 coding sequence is TGTGCCAGCAGCGCCCGGTCGGGCGGGGAGCTGTTTTTT. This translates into CASSARSGGELFF.

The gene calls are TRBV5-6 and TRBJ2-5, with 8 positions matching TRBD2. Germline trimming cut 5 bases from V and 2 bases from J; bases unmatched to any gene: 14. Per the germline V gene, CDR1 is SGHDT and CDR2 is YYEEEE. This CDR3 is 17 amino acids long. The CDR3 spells CASSGDGNLAGQETQYF. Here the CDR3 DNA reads TGTGCCAGCAGTGGGGACGGAAATCTAGCGGGTCAAGAGACCCAGTACTTC.

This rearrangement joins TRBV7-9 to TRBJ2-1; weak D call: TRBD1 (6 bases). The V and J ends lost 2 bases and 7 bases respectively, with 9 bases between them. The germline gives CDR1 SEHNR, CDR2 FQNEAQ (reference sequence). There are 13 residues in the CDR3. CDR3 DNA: TGTGCCAGCAGCTTAAACAGGGTTAATGAGCAGTTCTTC. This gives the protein CASSLNRVNEQFF.

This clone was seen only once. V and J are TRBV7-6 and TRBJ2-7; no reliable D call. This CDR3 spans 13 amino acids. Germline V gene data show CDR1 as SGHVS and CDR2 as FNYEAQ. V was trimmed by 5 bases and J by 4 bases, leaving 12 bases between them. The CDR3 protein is CASSAKLEYEQYF. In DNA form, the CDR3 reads TGTGCCAGCAGCGCAAAGCTAGAGTACGAGCAGTACTTC.

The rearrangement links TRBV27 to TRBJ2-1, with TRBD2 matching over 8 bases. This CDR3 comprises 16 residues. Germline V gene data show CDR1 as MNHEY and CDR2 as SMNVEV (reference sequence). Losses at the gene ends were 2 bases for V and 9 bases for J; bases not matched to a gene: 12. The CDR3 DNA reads TGTGCCAGCAGTTTAGGGACTAGGAGGGTCATGGGTGAGCAGTTCTTC. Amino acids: CASSLGTRRVMGEQFF.

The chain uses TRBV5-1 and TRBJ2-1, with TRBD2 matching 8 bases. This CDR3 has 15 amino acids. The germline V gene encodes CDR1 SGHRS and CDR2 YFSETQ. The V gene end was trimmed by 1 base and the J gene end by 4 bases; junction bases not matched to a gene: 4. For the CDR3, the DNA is TGCGCCAGCAGCTTGAACCCGGGAGGGTACAATGAGCAGTTCTTC. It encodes CASSLNPGGYNEQFF.